The 7 T cell receptor beta chains below all came from one sample that was sequenced in a study of cytomegalovirus exposure and HLA in healthy donors. The PCR was carried out with 60 Vbeta primers and 13 Jbeta primers. Only in-frame clones appear in the TCRdb table, and some are missing; sequencing was by immunoSEQ multiplex PCR. The sample includes about 120,000 clones, 50% to 65% of them seen just once. The specimen sequenced was PBMCs. These receptors all come from a woman in her thirties or forties in good health and CMV-seropositive.

This chain joins TRBV5-4 and TRBJ1-1; tentative D call: TRBD1 (5 bases). This CDR3 has 15 amino acids. Germline V gives CDR1 SGHNT, CDR2 YYREEE (reference sequence). The V and J ends lost 1 base and 4 bases respectively, with 14 bases between them. The CDR3 reads CASSLWGEGSTEAFF. The CDR3 coding sequence is TGTGCCAGCAGCTTGTGGGGCGAAGGAAGCACTGAAGCTTTCTTT.

The chain couples TRBV19 to TRBJ1-1, with D possibly being TRBD1 (6 bases). The V end lost 8 bases, the J end lost 1 base, and 11 bases lay between the germline ends. CDR1 and CDR2 from the germline V gene are LNHDA and SQIVND (reference sequence). This CDR3 is 13 amino acids long. The DNA for the CDR3 is TGTGCCAGTTTGGGACACGAGAACACTGAAGCTTTCTTT. Residues: CASLGHENTEAFF.

The chain combines TRBV6-1 with TRBJ2-2; 7 nucleotides match TRBD1. This CDR3 has 15 amino acids. Germline-derived CDR1 and CDR2 are MNHNS and SASEGT. Trimming cost V 4 bases and J 6 bases; bases outside gene matches: 8. The CDR3 region has the DNA TGTGCCAGCAGTGCGACAGGGTCTCTCGCCGGGGAGCTGTTTTTT. Protein: CASSATGSLAGELFF.

J is TRBJ1-1 and V is TRBV25-1, with 9 positions matching TRBD1. CDR3 length: 15 residues. CDR1 and CDR2 from the germline V gene are MGHDK and SYGVNS. V was pared by 5 bases and J by 4 bases, with 8 bases of the junction left unmatched. This CDR3 reads CASSPSGQGRTEAFF. The CDR3 bases are TGTGCCAGCAGTCCCTCGGGACAGGGCCGCACTGAAGCTTTCTTT.

The chain is built from TRBV30 and TRBJ2-1; 15 bases are a match to TRBD2. This CDR3 has 20 residues. V lost 4 bases and J lost 4; bases outside the gene matches: 17. CDR1 is GTSNPN, CDR2 SVGIG, per germline (reference sequence). In DNA form, the CDR3 reads TGTGCCTGGACCAGGGGGCTTGGACTAGCGGGAGGGGCGGGTTACAATGAGCAGTTCTTC. This codes for CAWTRGLGLAGGAGYNEQFF.

The table lists this clone with a count of one. At one end the junction does not follow the germline gene, possibly because of a read error. The genes are TRBV7-7 and TRBJ2-1; 12 nucleotides line up with TRBD2. In germline, CDR1 is SSHAT, CDR2 FNYEAQ (reference sequence). This CDR3 is built from 16 residues. CDR3 coding DNA: TGTGCTAGCAGCTTAGCTACTAGCGGGAGGTTCAATGAGCAGTTCTTC. It codes for CASSLATSGRFNEQFF.

The chain carries TRBV19 and TRBJ1-4, with D unclear. Germline loops: CDR1 LNHDA, CDR2 SQIVND (reference sequence). The CDR3 spans 11 residues. Between the trimmed V and J ends, which lost 10 bases and 8 bases, there was a span of 11 bases. The CDR3 DNA sequence: TGTGCCACCGGGGTAGGCGAAAAACTGTTTTTT. Protein: CATGVGEKLFF.